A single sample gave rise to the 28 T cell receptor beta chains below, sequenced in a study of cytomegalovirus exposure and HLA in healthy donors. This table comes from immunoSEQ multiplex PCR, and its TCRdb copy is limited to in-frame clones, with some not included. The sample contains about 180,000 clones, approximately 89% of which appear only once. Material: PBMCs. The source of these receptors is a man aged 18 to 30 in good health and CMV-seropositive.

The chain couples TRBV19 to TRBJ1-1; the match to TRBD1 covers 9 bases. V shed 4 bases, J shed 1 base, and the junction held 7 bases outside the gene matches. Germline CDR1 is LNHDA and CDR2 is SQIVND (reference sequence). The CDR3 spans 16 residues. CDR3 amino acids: CASSTAGTGKNTEAFF. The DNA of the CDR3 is TGTGCCAGTAGTACAGCCGGGACAGGGAAGAACACTGAAGCTTTCTTT. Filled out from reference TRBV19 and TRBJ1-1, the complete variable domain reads DGGITQSPKYLFRKEGQNVTLSCEQNLNHDAMYWYRQDPGQGLRLIYYSQIVNDFQKGDIAEGYSVSREKKESFPLTVTSAQKNPTAFYLCASSTAGTGKNTEAFFGQGTRLTVV.

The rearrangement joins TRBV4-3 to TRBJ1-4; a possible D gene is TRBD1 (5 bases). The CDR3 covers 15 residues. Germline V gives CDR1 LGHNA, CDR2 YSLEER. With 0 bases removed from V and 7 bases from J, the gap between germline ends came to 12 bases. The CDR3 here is CASSQDRGEGEKLFF. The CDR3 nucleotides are TGCGCCAGCAGCCAAGATCGGGGGGAGGGTGAAAAACTGTTTTTT.

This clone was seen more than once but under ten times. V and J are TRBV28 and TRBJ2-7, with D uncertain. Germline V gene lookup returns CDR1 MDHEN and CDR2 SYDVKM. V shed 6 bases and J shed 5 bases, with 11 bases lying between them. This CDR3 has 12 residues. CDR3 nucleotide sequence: TGTGCCAGCAGCAGGAACCCACACGAGCAGTACTTC. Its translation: CASSRNPHEQYF. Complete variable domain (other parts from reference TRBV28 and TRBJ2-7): DVKVTQSSRYLVKRTGEKVFLECVQDMDHENMFWYRQDPGLGLRLIYFSYDVKMKEKGDIPEGYSVSREKKERFSLILESASTNQTSMYLCASSRNPHEQYFGPGTRLTVT.

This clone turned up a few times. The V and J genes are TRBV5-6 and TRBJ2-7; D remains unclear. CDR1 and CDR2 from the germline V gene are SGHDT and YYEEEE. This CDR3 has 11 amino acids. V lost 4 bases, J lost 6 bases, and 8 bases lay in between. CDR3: CASSVRGEQYF. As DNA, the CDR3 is TGTGCCAGCAGCGTAAGAGGCGAGCAGTACTTC.

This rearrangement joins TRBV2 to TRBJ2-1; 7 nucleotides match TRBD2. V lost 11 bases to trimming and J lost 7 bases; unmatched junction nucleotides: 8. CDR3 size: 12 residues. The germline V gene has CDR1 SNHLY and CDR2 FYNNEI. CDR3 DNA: TGTGCCCCCGGGGGAGGGGTTAATGAGCAGTTCTTC. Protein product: CAPGGGVNEQFF.

The CDR3 DNA sequence: TGTGCCAGCAAGGCGGCTAGCGGGAACCAAGAGACCCAGTACTTC. Translating gives CASKAASGNQETQYF. This sequence joins TRBV2 and TRBJ2-5; the match to TRBD2 covers 9 bases. Germline CDR1 SNHLY, CDR2 FYNNEI. Losses at the gene ends were 7 bases for V and 0 bases for J; bases not matched to a gene: 6. The CDR3 is 15 amino acids.

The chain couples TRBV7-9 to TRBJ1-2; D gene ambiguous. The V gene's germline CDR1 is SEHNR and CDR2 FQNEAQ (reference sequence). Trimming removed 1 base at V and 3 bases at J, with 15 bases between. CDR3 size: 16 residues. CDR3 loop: CASSLGVGGTDYGYTF. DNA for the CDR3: TGTGCCAGCAGCTTAGGGGTTGGAGGAACGGACTATGGCTACACCTTC.

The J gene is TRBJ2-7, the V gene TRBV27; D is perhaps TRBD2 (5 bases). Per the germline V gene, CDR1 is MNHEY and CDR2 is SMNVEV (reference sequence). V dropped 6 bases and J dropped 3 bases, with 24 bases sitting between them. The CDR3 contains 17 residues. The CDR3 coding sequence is TGTGCCAGCAGCAGGACTTCGCGGCGGGTCTCCCGCTACGAGCAGTACTTC. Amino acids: CASSRTSRRVSRYEQYF.

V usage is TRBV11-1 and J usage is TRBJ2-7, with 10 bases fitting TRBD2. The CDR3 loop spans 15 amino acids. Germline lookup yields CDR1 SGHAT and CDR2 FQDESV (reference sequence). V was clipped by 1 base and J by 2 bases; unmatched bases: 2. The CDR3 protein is CASSLGTSGAYEQYF. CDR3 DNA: TGTGCCAGCAGCTTAGGGACTAGCGGTGCCTACGAGCAGTACTTC.

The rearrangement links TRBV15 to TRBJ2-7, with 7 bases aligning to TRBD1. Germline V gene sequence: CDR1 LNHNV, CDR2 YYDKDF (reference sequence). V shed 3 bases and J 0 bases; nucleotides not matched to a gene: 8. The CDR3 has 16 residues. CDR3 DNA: TGTGCCACCAGCAGTTCAGACAGGGCATCCTCCTACGAGCAGTACTTC. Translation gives CATSSSDRASSYEQYF.

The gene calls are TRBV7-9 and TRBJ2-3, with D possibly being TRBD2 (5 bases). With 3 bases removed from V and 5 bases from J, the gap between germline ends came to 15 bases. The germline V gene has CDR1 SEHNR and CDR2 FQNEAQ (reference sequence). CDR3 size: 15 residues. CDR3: CASSFWTERGDTQYF. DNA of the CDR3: TGTGCCAGCAGCTTCTGGACGGAACGGGGAGATACGCAGTATTTT. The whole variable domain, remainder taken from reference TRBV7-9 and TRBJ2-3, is DTGVSQNPRHKITKRGQNVTFRCDPISEHNRLYWYRQTLGQGPEFLTYFQNEAQLEKSRLLSDRFSAERPKGSFSTLEIQRTEQGDSAMYLCASSFWTERGDTQYFGPGTRLTVL.

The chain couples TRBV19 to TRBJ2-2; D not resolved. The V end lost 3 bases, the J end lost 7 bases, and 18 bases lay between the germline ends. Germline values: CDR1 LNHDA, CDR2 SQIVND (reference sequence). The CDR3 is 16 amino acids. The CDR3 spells CASSIPISQVLGELFF. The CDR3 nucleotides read TGTGCCAGTAGTATTCCAATTTCGCAGGTTCTCGGGGAGCTGTTTTTT.

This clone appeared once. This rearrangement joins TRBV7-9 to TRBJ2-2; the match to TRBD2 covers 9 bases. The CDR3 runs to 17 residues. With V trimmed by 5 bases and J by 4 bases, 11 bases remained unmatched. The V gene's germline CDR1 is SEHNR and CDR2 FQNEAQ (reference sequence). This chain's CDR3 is CASSQLAGGPGTGELFF. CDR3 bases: TGTGCCAGCAGCCAGCTCGCGGGAGGGCCGGGCACCGGGGAGCTGTTTTTT.

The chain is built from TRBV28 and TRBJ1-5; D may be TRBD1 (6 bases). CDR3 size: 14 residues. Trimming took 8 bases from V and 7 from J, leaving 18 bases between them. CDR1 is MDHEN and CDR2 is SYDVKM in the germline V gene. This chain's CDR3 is CASWGGQPGQPQHF. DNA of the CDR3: TGTGCCAGCTGGGGGGGGCAGCCGGGGCAGCCCCAGCATTTT.

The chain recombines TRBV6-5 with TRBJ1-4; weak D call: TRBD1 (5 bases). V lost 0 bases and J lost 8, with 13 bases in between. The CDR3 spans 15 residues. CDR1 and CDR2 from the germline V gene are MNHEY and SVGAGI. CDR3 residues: CASSYSSGREEKLFF. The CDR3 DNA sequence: TGTGCCAGCAGTTACTCGAGTGGCAGGGAAGAAAAACTGTTTTTT.

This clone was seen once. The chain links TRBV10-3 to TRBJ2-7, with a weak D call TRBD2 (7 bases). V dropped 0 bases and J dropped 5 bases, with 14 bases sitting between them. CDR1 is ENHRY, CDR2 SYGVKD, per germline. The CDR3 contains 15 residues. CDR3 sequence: CAISESGGAEDEQYF. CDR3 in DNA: TGTGCCATCAGTGAGTCGGGGGGGGCCGAGGACGAGCAGTACTTC.

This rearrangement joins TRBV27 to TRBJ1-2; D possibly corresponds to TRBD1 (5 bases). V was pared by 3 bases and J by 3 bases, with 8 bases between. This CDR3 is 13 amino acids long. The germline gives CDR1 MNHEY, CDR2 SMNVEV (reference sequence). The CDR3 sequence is CASSFGGDYGYTF. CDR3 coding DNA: TGTGCCAGCAGTTTCGGGGGGGACTATGGCTACACCTTC.

CDR3 sequence: CASSNAGRAYEQYF. In DNA form, the CDR3 reads TGTGCCAGTAGCAATGCTGGCAGGGCGTACGAGCAGTACTTC. The chain employs TRBV19 and TRBJ2-7; D is possibly TRBD1 (5 bases). Germline CDR1 and CDR2: LNHDA and SQIVND (reference sequence). This CDR3 is 14 amino acids long. Trimming removed 6 bases from V and 4 bases from J, with 16 bases in between.

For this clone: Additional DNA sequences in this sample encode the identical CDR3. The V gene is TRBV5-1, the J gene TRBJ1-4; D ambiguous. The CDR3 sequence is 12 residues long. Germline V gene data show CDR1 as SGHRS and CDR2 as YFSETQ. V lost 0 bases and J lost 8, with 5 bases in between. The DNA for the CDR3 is TGCGCCAGCAGCTTGGCTGGCGAAAAACTGTTTTTT. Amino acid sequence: CASSLAGEKLFF.

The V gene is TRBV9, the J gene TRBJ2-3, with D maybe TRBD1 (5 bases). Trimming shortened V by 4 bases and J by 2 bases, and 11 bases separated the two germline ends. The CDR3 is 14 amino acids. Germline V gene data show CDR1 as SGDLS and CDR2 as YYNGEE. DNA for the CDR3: TGTGCCAGCAGCCGGCGACAGATCACAGATACGCAGTATTTT. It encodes CASSRRQITDTQYF. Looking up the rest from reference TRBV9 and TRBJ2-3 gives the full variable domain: DSGVTQTPKHLITATGQRVTLRCSPRSGDLSVYWYQQSLDQGLQFLIQYYNGEERAKGNILERFSAQQFPDLHSELNLSSLELGDSALYFCASSRRQITDTQYFGPGTRLTVL.

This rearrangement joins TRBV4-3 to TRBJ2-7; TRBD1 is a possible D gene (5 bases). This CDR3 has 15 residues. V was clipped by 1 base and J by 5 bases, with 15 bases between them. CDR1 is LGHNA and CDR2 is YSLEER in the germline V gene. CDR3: CASSQVFGGHDEQYF. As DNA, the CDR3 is TGCGCCAGCAGCCAAGTATTCGGCGGACACGACGAGCAGTACTTC.

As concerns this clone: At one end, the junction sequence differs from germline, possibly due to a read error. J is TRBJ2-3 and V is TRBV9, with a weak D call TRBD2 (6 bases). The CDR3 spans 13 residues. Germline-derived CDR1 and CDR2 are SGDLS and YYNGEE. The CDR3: CASSGGNTDTQCF. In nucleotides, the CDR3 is TGTGCCAGCAGCGGCGGGAACACAGATACGCAGTGTTTT.

CDR3 nucleotides: TGTGCCAGCCGTCTGGCGGGAGACTGGTGGGAGACCCAGTACTTC. Amino acids: CASRLAGDWWETQYF. V gene TRBV7-8 combines with J gene TRBJ2-5; the match to TRBD2 covers 7 bases. Germline CDR1 reads SGHVS; CDR2 reads FQNEAQ. V dropped 8 bases and J dropped 5; count of bases not matched to a gene: 14. The CDR3 is made up of 15 amino acids. The full variable domain, completed using reference TRBV7-8 and TRBJ2-5, is GAGVSQSPRYKVAKRGQDVALRCDPISGHVSLFWYQQALGQGPEFLTYFQNEAQLDKSGLPSDRFFAERPEGSVSTLKIQRTQQEDSAVYLCASRLAGDWWETQYFGPGTRLLVL.

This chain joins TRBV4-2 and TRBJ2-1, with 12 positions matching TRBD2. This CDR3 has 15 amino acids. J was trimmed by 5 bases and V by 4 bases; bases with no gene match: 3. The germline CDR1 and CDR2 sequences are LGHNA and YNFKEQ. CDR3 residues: CASSPWTSGNNEQFF. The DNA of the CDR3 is TGTGCCAGCAGCCCATGGACTAGCGGGAACAATGAGCAGTTCTTC.

CDR3 nucleotides: TGTGCCAGCAGCTTGGCAGGACTCAGCTCCTACGAGCAGTACTTC. This sequence encodes CASSLAGLSSYEQYF. V and J are TRBV5-4 and TRBJ2-7; tentative D call: TRBD2 (5 bases). In germline, CDR1 is SGHNT, CDR2 YYREEE (reference sequence). This CDR3 has 15 amino acids. V was clipped by 0 bases and J by 0 bases, with 10 bases between them.

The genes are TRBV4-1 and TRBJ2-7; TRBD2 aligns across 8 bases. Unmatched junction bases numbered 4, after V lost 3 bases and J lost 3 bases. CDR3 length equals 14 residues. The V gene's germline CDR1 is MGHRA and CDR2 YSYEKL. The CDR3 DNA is TGCGCCAGCAGCCATTTAGGGACTAGCTACGAGCAGTACTTC. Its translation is CASSHLGTSYEQYF.

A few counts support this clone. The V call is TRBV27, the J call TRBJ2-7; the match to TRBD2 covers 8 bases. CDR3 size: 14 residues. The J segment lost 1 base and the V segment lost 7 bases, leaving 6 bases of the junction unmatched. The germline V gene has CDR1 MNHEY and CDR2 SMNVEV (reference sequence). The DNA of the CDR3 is TGTGCCAGCAAGGCGGGAGGTAGGTCCTACGAGCAGTACTTC. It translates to CASKAGGRSYEQYF.

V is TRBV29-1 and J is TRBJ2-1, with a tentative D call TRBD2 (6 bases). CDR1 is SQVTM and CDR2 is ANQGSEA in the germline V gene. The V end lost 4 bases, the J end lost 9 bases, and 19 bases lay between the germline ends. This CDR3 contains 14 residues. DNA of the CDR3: TGCAGCGTTGGAGGGACTGGACCTTTCGGTGAGCAGTTCTTC. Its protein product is CSVGGTGPFGEQFF.